These 25 T cell receptor beta chains share one sample of origin, sequenced in a study of response to subunit inactivated influenza vaccine. TCRdb fed the RT-PCR reads into MiXCR, producing one record per CDR3 protein. Counted here are approximately 250,000 distinct CDR3 sequences, 9% to 15% occurring once; the ten biggest clones make up approximately 8.4%. Material: non-naive T cells sorted from PBMCs, obtained around two weeks before vaccination. The origin of the receptors is a man aged 45-65 years who received an inactivated influenza vaccine.

This sequence joins TRBV10-3 and TRBJ1-4; D not certain. Deletions cut 10 bases from V and 14 bases from J, with 17 bases between. The germline V gene has CDR1 ENHRY and CDR2 SYGVKD. The CDR3 length is 11 residues. CDR3 loop: CATRLADNLFF. The CDR3 bases are TGTGCCACCCGCTTGGCAGATAATCTGTTTTTT.

This clonotype came up a few times. The V and J genes are TRBV7-9 and TRBJ2-2, with TRBD2 identical over 9 bases. The CDR3 spans 16 residues. V was pared by 6 bases and J by 3 bases, with 8 bases of the junction left unmatched. Germline values: CDR1 SEHNR, CDR2 FQNEAQ (reference sequence). DNA of the CDR3: TGTGCCAGCAGTCACGTAGCGGGAGTCGACACCGGGGAGCTGTTTTTT. Its translation: CASSHVAGVDTGELFF.

This clonotype was counted between two and nine times. The J gene is TRBJ1-5, the V gene TRBV6-1, with 10 positions matching TRBD1. The CDR3 is made up of 14 amino acids. Trimming took 6 bases from V and 4 from J; bases not matched to a gene: 3. Germline CDR1 is MNHNS and CDR2 is SASEGT. CDR3 region: CASRGQGDNQPQHF. CDR3 DNA: TGTGCCAGCAGAGGACAGGGGGATAATCAGCCCCAGCATTTT.

This clonotype was detected a few times. V gene TRBV4-2 combines with J gene TRBJ1-4; D is unclear. This CDR3 is built from 13 residues. The germline V and J ends were trimmed by 0 bases and 7 bases, with 6 bases remaining between them. In germline, CDR1 is LGHNA, CDR2 YNFKEQ. The CDR3 DNA reads as TGTGCCAGCAGCCAAGATCAGACTGAAAAACTGTTTTTT. Protein product: CASSQDQTEKLFF.

The chain combines TRBV6-1 with TRBJ2-7; 13 nucleotides line up with TRBD2. CDR3 length: 15 amino acids. Trimming cost V 10 bases and J 4 bases; bases outside gene matches: 10. CDR1 MNHNS and CDR2 SASEGT come from the germline V gene. Here the CDR3 reads CATSPRTSGSYEQYF. The CDR3 coding sequence is TGTGCCACCTCCCCGCGGACTAGCGGGAGTTACGAGCAGTACTTC.

This clonotype has more than one count but fewer than ten. V is TRBV4-3 and J is TRBJ1-1, with TRBD1 matching over 9 bases. The CDR3 consists of 17 residues. Germline values: CDR1 LGHNA, CDR2 YSLEER. The V segment lost 0 bases and the J segment 5 bases; nucleotides outside the gene matches: 10. Here the CDR3 reads CASSQELLDRGRTEAFF. The DNA of the CDR3 is TGCGCCAGCAGCCAAGAGCTCCTCGACAGGGGGAGGACTGAAGCTTTCTTT.

V usage is TRBV7-9 and J usage is TRBJ2-7; 11 bases are shared with TRBD2. The V segment lost 2 bases and the J segment 5 bases; nucleotides outside the gene matches: 5. The CDR3 contains 15 residues. The V gene's germline CDR1 is SEHNR and CDR2 FQNEAQ (reference sequence). CDR3 protein: CASSLNSGGANEQYF. CDR3 DNA: TGTGCCAGCAGCTTAAATAGCGGGGGGGCCAACGAGCAGTACTTC.

This clonotype was seen more than once but under ten times. This chain uses TRBV11-1 with TRBJ2-5, with TRBD2 matching 11 bases. The junction had 8 bases not matched to a gene; V was cut back by 5 bases and J by 6 bases. In germline, CDR1 is SGHAT, CDR2 FQDESV (reference sequence). This CDR3 spans 15 amino acids. The CDR3 sequence is CASSHSGRAGKTQYF. The CDR3, as DNA: TGTGCCAGCAGCCATAGCGGGAGGGCCGGGAAGACCCAGTACTTC.

This clonotype was picked up a small number of times. The J gene is TRBJ2-1, the V gene TRBV19, with 9 bases aligning to TRBD2. Unmatched junction bases numbered 15, after V lost 5 bases and J lost 10 bases. Germline V lookup: CDR1 LNHDA, CDR2 SQIVND (reference sequence). This CDR3 is built from 16 residues. The CDR3 loop is CASSAGPGLANGEQFF. As DNA, the CDR3 is TGTGCCAGTAGTGCCGGACCGGGACTAGCAAACGGGGAGCAGTTCTTC.

Comments on this clonotype: A much bigger clone sits one base away, suggesting this may be a read error. The chain has TRBV27 and TRBJ2-7, with a possible D match to TRBD2 (6 bases). Germline V gene lookup returns CDR1 MNHEY and CDR2 SMNVEV (reference sequence). The CDR3 contains 13 residues. V gave up 6 bases and J gave up 9 bases, with 18 bases separating them. CDR3 DNA: TGTGCCAGCAGGGACTACGCCGGCCACGTGCAGTACTTC. Translated: CASRDYAGHVQYF.

This clonotype was seen a handful of times. V is TRBV25-1 and J is TRBJ1-4; the D is unclear. This CDR3 region has 15 residues. Trimming took off 0 bases at V and 8 bases at J, with 13 bases between the two ends. The germline gives CDR1 MGHDK, CDR2 SYGVNS. In DNA form, the CDR3 reads TGTGCCAGCAGTGAATACTTCCCAGTCGGGGAAAAACTGTTTTTT. Its translation is CASSEYFPVGEKLFF.

The sample holds many counts of this clonotype. This CDR3 is CASSQRDGSTDTQYF. The CDR3 DNA follows: TGTGCCAGCAGCCAGAGAGACGGCTCTACAGATACGCAGTATTTT. V usage is TRBV11-2 and J usage is TRBJ2-3; no clear D. V was clipped by 5 bases and J by 3 bases, with 15 bases between them. The germline V gene has CDR1 SGHAT and CDR2 FQNNGV. The CDR3 extends over 15 amino acids.

This clonotype showed up many times. Here the CDR3 reads CATSTRGGVETQYF. In nucleotides, the CDR3 is TGTGCCACCAGCACCCGCGGGGGAGTAGAGACCCAGTACTTC. The V gene is TRBV15, the J gene TRBJ2-5; TRBD2 aligns across 7 bases. Germline lookup yields CDR1 LNHNV and CDR2 YYDKDF (reference sequence). The CDR3 spans 14 residues. J lost 4 bases, V lost 4 bases, and 6 bases had no gene match. The complete variable domain, with remaining parts taken from reference TRBV15 and TRBJ2-5, reads DAMVIQNPRYQVTQFGKPVTLSCSQTLNHNVMYWYQQKSSQAPKLLFHYYDKDFNNEADTPDNFQSRRPNTSFCFLDIRSPGLGDTAMYLCATSTRGGVETQYFGPGTRLLVL.

About this clonotype itself: A clone one base away is much larger, so this may be a read error. The V and J genes are TRBV12-3 or TRBV12-4 and TRBJ2-1; 10 nucleotides agree with TRBD2. The CDR3 is 17 amino acids. CDR3 coding DNA: TGTGCCAGCAGTCCCGGGACTAGCGTAAGCTCCCACAATGAGCAGTTCTTC. This gives the protein CASSPGTSVSSHNEQFF.

This clonotype was seen many times. The CDR3 loop reads CASSFGWVGLNEQFF. CDR3 DNA: TGTGCCAGCAGTTTCGGTTGGGTAGGGTTGAATGAGCAGTTCTTC. The chain links TRBV27 to TRBJ2-1; no clear D gene. Trimming left V 3 bases short and J 7 bases short, with 16 bases between. CDR1 and CDR2 from the germline V gene are MNHEY and SMNVEV (reference sequence). The CDR3 is 15 amino acids.

The chain joins TRBV5-4 to TRBJ2-1; TRBD2 aligns across 7 bases. The germline V gene encodes CDR1 SGHNT and CDR2 YYREEE (reference sequence). Germline trimming cut 4 bases from V and 7 bases from J; bases unmatched to any gene: 14. The CDR3 consists of 16 residues. CDR3 coding DNA: TGTGCCAGCAGCCGTTTGCGGGGAGGGCAAGGGAATGAGCAGTTCTTC. Its translation: CASSRLRGGQGNEQFF.

This clonotype was seen only a few times. The chain is built from TRBV6-1 and TRBJ1-6, with D perhaps TRBD1 (6 bases). With 6 bases removed from V and 5 bases from J, the gap between germline ends came to 8 bases. The length of the CDR3 is 13 residues. Germline CDR1 and CDR2: MNHNS and SASEGT. The CDR3 DNA reads as TGTGCCAGCAGACACAGGGATAATTCACCCCTCCACTTT. Residues: CASRHRDNSPLHF.

There are a few counts of this clonotype. This chain connects TRBV4-2 to TRBJ1-2, with a weak D call TRBD1 (5 bases). CDR1 and CDR2 from the germline V gene are LGHNA and YNFKEQ. Trimming took 0 bases from V and 0 from J, leaving 14 bases between them. The CDR3 spans 17 residues. Here the CDR3 DNA reads TGTGCCAGCAGCCAAGATTGGGCAGGGCCTCCTAACTATGGCTACACCTTC. Its translation: CASSQDWAGPPNYGYTF.

This clonotype showed up just a few times. This chain uses TRBV14 with TRBJ2-1; 8 nucleotides line up with TRBD2. Germline lookup yields CDR1 SGHDN and CDR2 FVKESK. The CDR3 contains 14 residues. With 8 bases clipped from V and 10 bases from J, the junction kept 13 bases outside the gene matches. As DNA, the CDR3 is TGTGCCAGCCTGTCTAGCGGGCGTAGACGAGAGCAGTTCTTC. This sequence encodes CASLSSGRRREQFF.

V usage is TRBV5-6 and J usage is TRBJ2-6; D is uncertain. Germline loops: CDR1 SGHDT, CDR2 YYEEEE. The CDR3 is 15 residues long. With 2 bases removed from V and 0 bases from J, the gap between germline ends came to 6 bases. For the CDR3, the DNA is TGTGCCAGCAGCTTTCCGATCTCTGGGGCCAACGTCCTGACTTTC. Residues: CASSFPISGANVLTF.

In its sample, this clonotype was seen a few times. V usage is TRBV7-9 and J usage is TRBJ2-5, with 11 bases fitting TRBD1. The V and J ends lost 1 base and 8 bases, in that order; junction bases with no gene match: 6. CDR3 length: 15 residues. Germline-derived CDR1 and CDR2 are SEHNR and FQNEAQ (reference sequence). CDR3 region: CASSLEGGQGATQYF. CDR3 DNA sequence: TGTGCCAGCAGCTTAGAGGGAGGACAGGGGGCAACCCAGTACTTC.

This clonotype has only a few counts. J is TRBJ2-5 and V is TRBV12-3 or TRBV12-4; TRBD1 matches 7 bases. The CDR3 totals 14 residues. Unmatched junction bases numbered 6, after V lost 6 bases and J lost 2 bases. CDR3 loop: CASSQQGQQETQYF. Written as DNA, the CDR3 is TGTGCCAGCAGCCAACAGGGACAGCAAGAGACCCAGTACTTC.

This clonotype came up a few times. The chain links TRBV7-3 to TRBJ2-1; D is unresolved. CDR1 SGHTA and CDR2 FQGTGA come from the germline V gene. The V end lost 4 bases, the J end lost 11 bases, and 12 bases lay between the germline ends. The CDR3 length is 12 residues. The DNA of the CDR3 is TGTGCCAGCAGCTCGTCTACCGGTAAGCAGTTCTTC. Its protein product is CASSSSTGKQFF.

The CDR3 DNA follows: TGTGCCAGCAGCCGTCGACTAGCGGGAGCTGAAGAGACCCAGTACTTC. Its protein product is CASSRRLAGAEETQYF. The rearrangement joins TRBV7-2 to TRBJ2-5, with 12 bases lining up with TRBD2. The ends lost 5 bases at V and 3 bases at J; junction bases unmatched: 7. Germline values: CDR1 SGHTA, CDR2 FQGNSA. The CDR3 has 16 residues.

The CDR3 region is CASRPPKGSGTDTQYF. In DNA, the CDR3 is TGTGCCAGCAGACCTCCAAAGGGGAGCGGCACAGATACGCAGTATTTT. The chain is built from TRBV28 and TRBJ2-3; either TRBD1 or TRBD2 may fit D (5 bases each). V lost 6 bases and J lost 1, with 17 bases in between. This CDR3 is built from 16 residues. Germline V lookup: CDR1 MDHEN, CDR2 SYDVKM.